Listed below are T cell receptor beta chains from one sample, sequenced in a study of long-term antiretroviral therapy in people with HIV. The method was immunoSEQ multiplex PCR; TCRdb's version includes in-frame clones alone and lacks a portion of them. The data contain 19,000 or so clones, 78% of them singletons. Sequenced here: unsorted PBMCs, sampled at the start of antiretroviral therapy, before treatment. The source is a woman in her 40s with HIV. The CDR3 runs from the conserved cysteine through the conserved F or W. The order of the fields is J gene, D gene, V gene, CDR3 protein, CDR3 DNA. D genes are given only for firm matches.

TRBJ1-5 - TRBV9 CASSAGLSLDQPQHF TGTGCCAGCAGCGCCGGACTCTCCCTCGATCAGCCCCAGCATTTT
TRBJ2-1 - TRBV7-7 CASSFAGRGGEQFF TGTGCCAGCAGCTTCGCAGGCAGGGGCGGTGAGCAGTTCTTC
TRBJ2-5 - TRBV11-2 CASSSNYGAETQYF TGTGCCAGCAGCTCCAACTACGGGGCCGAGACCCAGTACTTC
TRBJ2-1 - TRBV4-1 CASSQDFLASLPQFF TGCGCCAGCAGCCAAGATTTTTTGGCGTCTCTCCCGCAGTTCTTC
TRBJ2-3 TRBD1 TRBV7-7 CASSLADRATDTQYF TGTGCCAGCAGCTTAGCTGACAGGGCCACAGATACGCAGTATTTT
TRBJ2-4 - TRBV28 CASSLGPGVLKNIQYF TGTGCCAGCAGTTTAGGGCCAGGGGTTCTCAAAAACATTCAGTACTTC
TRBJ2-3 - TRBV5-1 CASSLDTSPTDTQYF TGCGCCAGCAGCTTGGATACTAGCCCCACAGATACGCAGTATTTT
TRBJ1-2 - TRBV6-6 CASSQGNYGYTF TGTGCCAGCAGTCAGGGAAACTATGGCTACACCTTC
TRBJ2-7 - TRBV15 CATSRGSGSYEQYF TGTGCCACCAGCAGAGGATCGGGTTCCTACGAGCAGTACTTC
TRBJ2-1 TRBD2 TRBV30 CACSGGNHNEQFF TGTGCCTGTAGCGGGGGGAATCACAATGAGCAGTTCTTC
TRBJ2-7 TRBD1 TRBV14 CASSQEIRTGQYF TGTGCCAGCAGCCAAGAGATCCGGACAGGGCAGTACTTC
TRBJ2-7 TRBD1 TRBV4-2 CASSQDSGTGGVEQYF TGTGCCAGCAGCCAAGATTCCGGGACAGGGGGCGTCGAGCAGTACTTC
TRBJ2-1 - TRBV5-1 CASSLARGYNEQFF TGCGCCAGCAGCTTGGCAAGGGGATACAATGAGCAGTTCTTC